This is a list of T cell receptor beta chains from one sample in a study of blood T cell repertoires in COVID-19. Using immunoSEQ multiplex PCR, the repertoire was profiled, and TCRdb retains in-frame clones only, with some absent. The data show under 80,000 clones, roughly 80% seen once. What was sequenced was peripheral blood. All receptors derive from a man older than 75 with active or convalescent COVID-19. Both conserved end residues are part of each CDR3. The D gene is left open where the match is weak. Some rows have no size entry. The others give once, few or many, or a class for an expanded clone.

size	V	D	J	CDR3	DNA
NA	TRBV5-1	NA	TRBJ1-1	CASSWGREGTEAFF	TGCGCCAGCAGCTGGGGCAGGGAGGGCACTGAAGCTTTCTTT
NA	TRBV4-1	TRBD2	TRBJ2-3	CASREGGGGFADTQYF	TGCGCCAGCAGGGAGGGCGGCGGGGGGTTCGCAGATACGCAGTATTTT
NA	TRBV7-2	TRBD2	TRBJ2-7	CASSFWGGKNEQYF	TGTGCCAGCAGCTTCTGGGGGGGAAAAAACGAGCAGTACTTC
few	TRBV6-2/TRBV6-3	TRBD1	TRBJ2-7	CASSWDDRGEWF	TGTGCCAGCAGTTGGGACGACAGGGGGGAATGGTTC
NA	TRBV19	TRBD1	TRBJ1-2	CASSPPGDRGIYGYTF	TGTGCCAGTAGTCCCCCAGGGGACAGGGGGATTTATGGCTACACCTTC
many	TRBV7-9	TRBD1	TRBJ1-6	CASSPGQGYSPLHF	TGTGCCAGCAGCCCAGGACAGGGCTATTCACCCCTCCACTTT
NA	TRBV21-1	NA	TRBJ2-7	CASSKFPQRTREGHEQYF	TGTGCCAGCAGCAAATTTCCCCAAAGAACGCGGGAGGGCCACGAGCAGTACTTC
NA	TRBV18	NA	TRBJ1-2	CASSPSQAFYGYTF	TGTGCCAGCTCACCAAGTCAGGCCTTCTATGGCTACACCTTC
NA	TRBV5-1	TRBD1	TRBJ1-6	CASSSGTVSSPLHF	TGCGCCAGCAGCTCCGGGACAGTGAGTTCACCCCTCCACTTT
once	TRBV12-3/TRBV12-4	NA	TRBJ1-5	CASSFSFGQPQHF	TGTGCCAGCAGTTTTAGTTTCGGTCAGCCCCAGCATTTT
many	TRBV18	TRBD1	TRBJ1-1	CASSPLSGQGMNTEAFF	TGTGCCAGCTCACCACTTTCGGGACAGGGCATGAACACTGAAGCTTTCTTT
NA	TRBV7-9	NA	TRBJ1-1	CASSLLQGTAFF	TGTGCCAGCAGCTTACTACAGGGAACAGCTTTCTTT
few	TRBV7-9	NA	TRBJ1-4	CASSLGGSEKLFF	TGTGCCAGCAGCTTAGGTGGGAGCGAAAAACTGTTTTTT
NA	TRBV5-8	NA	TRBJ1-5	CASSLRTRDQPQHF	TGTGCCAGCAGCCTCCGGACCAGGGATCAGCCCCAGCATTTT
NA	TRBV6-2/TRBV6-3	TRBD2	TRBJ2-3	CASSSGLAGETDTQYF	TGTGCCAGCAGTTCGGGACTAGCGGGAGAAACAGATACGCAGTATTTT
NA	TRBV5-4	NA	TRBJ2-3	CASSLGAGGRADTQYF	TGTGCCAGCAGCTTGGGCGCCGGGGGACGGGCAGATACGCAGTATTTT
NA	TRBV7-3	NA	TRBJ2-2	CASSLQDTGELFF	TGTGCCAGCAGCTTACAGGACACCGGGGAGCTGTTTTTT
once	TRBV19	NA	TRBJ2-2	CASSITSFNTGELFF	TGTGCCAGTAGTATCACTAGCTTCAACACCGGGGAGCTGTTTTTT
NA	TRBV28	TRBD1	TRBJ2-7	CASTTTGTVYEQYF	TGTGCCAGCACCACAACCGGGACAGTGTACGAGCAGTACTTC
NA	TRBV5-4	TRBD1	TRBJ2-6	CASSLGTGLPSGANVLTF	TGTGCCAGCAGCCTCGGGACAGGGTTGCCCTCTGGGGCCAACGTCCTGACTTTC
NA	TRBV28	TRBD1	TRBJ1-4	CASSSTGLTNEKLFF	TGTGCCAGCAGTTCGACAGGGTTAACTAATGAAAAACTGTTTTTT
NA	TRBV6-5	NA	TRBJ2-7	CASSSPTSTLYEQYF	TGTGCCAGCAGTTCACCGACATCCACCTTATACGAGCAGTACTTC
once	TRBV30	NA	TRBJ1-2	CAWSVVSGDSYTF	TGTGCCTGGAGTGTTGTTTCCGGGGATAGCTACACCTTC
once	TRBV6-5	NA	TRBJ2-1	CASSYRYSNEQFF	TGTGCCAGCAGTTACCGATACAGCAATGAGCAGTTCTTC
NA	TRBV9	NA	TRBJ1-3	CASSVGIPGHAGNTIYF	TGTGCCAGCAGCGTAGGAATTCCGGGACACGCAGGAAACACCATATATTTT
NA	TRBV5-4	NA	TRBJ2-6	CASSFRSGANVLTF	TGTGCCAGCAGCTTCAGGTCTGGGGCCAACGTCCTGACTTTC
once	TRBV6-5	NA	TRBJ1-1	CASSERWNTEAFF	TGTGCCAGCAGCGAGCGGTGGAACACTGAAGCTTTCTTT
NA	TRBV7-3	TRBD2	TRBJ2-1	CASSLLTSGASGQFF	TGTGCCAGCAGCTTACTGACTAGCGGGGCCAGTGGGCAGTTCTTC
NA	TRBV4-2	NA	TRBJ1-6	CASSQASSAGYNSPLHF	TGTGCCAGCAGCCAAGCCAGTTCTGCGGGGTATAATTCACCCCTCCACTTT
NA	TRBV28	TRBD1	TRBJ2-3	CASSRGTGVADTQYF	TGTGCCAGCAGTCGGGGGACAGGGGTTGCAGATACGCAGTATTTT
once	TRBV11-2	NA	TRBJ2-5	CASSLGYSQETQYF	TGTGCCAGCAGCTTAGGTTACAGCCAAGAGACCCAGTACTTC
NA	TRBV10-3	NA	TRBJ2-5	CAITQGSGETQYF	TGTGCCATCACCCAGGGGTCCGGGGAGACCCAGTACTTC
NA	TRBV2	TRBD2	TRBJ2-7	CASNLAGNYEQYF	TGTGCCAGCAACCTAGCGGGAAACTACGAGCAGTACTTC
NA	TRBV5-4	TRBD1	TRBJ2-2	CASKRTGGANTGELFF	TGTGCCAGCAAACGTACAGGGGGCGCGAACACCGGGGAGCTGTTTTTT
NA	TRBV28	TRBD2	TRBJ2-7	CASSLSFSGGYEQYF	TGTGCCAGCAGTTTATCCTTTTCGGGGGGCTACGAGCAGTACTTC
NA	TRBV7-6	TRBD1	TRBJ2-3	CAIGTGGSSSDTQYF	TGTGCCATTGGGACAGGGGGCTCCTCGTCAGATACGCAGTATTTT
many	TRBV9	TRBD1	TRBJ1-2	CASSVAGTGNYGYTF	TGTGCCAGCAGCGTGGCCGGGACAGGGAACTATGGCTACACCTTC
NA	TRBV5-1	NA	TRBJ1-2	CASSLEVKRYGYTF	TGCGCCAGCAGCTTGGAGGTCAAGCGATATGGCTACACCTTC
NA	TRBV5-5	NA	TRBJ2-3	CASSLDSSTDTQYF	TGTGCCAGCAGCTTGGATTCTAGCACAGATACGCAGTATTTT
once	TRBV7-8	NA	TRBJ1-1	CASSLVRDTEAFF	TGTGCCAGCAGCCTAGTTCGGGACACTGAAGCTTTCTTT
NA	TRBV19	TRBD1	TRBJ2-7	CASSLARQGAWQYF	TGTGCCAGTAGCCTTGCGAGACAGGGGGCGTGGCAGTACTTC
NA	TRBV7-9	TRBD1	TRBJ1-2	CASSSGGLYGYTF	TGTGCCAGCAGCTCAGGGGGACTCTATGGCTACACCTTC